The TCR beta chain described here comes from a study of control samples from healthy donors and cancer patients. The CDR3 length is 14 residues. The germline CDR1 and CDR2 sequences are MNHNS and SASEGT. The V gene lost 0 bases and the J gene lost 4 bases, with 9 bases spanning the gap. Some clones are missing from TCRdb's copy, which holds only in-frame ones; the method was immunoSEQ multiplex PCR. Here the sample spans 150,000 to 200,000 clones, about 92% being singletons. This clonotype was obtained from a man aged 30 to 39 in good health. The sequencing input was blood. This rearrangement joins TRBV6-1 to TRBJ1-2, with D tentatively TRBD1 (5 bases). Here the CDR3 DNA reads TGTGCCAGCAGTGAAGCCGGGGCCCTCTATGGCTACACCTTC. It translates to CASSEAGALYGYTF.